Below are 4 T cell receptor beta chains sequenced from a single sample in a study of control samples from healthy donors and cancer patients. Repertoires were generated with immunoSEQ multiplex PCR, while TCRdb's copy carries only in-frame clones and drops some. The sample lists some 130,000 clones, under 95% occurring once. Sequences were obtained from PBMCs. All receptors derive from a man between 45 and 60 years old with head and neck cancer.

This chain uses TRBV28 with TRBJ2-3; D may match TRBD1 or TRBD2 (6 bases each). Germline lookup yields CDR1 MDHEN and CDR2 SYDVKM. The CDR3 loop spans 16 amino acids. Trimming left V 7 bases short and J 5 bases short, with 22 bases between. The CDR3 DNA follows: TGTGCCAGCAATAATGGGCGGGGACAAAACCTAGATACGCAGTATTTT. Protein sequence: CASNNGRGQNLDTQYF.

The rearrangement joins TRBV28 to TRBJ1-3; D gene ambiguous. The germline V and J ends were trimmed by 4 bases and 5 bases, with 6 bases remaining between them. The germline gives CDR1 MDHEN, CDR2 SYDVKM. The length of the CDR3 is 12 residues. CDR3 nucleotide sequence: TGTGCCAGCAGTTCCGACCGAAACACCATATATTTT. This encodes CASSSDRNTIYF.

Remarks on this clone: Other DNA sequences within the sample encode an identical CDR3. This CDR3 reads CASRRDGAVWSGDSPLHF. The DNA of the CDR3 is TGCGCCAGCAGACGTGATGGGGCAGTCTGGTCAGGTGATTCACCCCTCCACTTT. This chain links TRBV4-3 with TRBJ1-6; weak D call: TRBD1 (5 bases). Germline values: CDR1 LGHNA, CDR2 YSLEER. Trimming stripped 6 bases from V and 8 bases from J, with 26 bases between. The CDR3 totals 18 residues.

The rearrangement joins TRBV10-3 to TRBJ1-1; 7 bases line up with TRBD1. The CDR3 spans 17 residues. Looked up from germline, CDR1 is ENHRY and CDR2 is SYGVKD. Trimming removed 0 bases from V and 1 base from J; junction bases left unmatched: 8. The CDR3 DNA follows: TGTGCCATCAGTGAGTCTGTGGGGGCAGGGGGGAACACTGAAGCTTTCTTT. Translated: CAISESVGAGGNTEAFF.